Here is one T cell receptor (beta chain) with its context. This specimen belongs to a study of blood T cell repertoires in COVID-19. About the research overall: Samples representing acute and convalescent COVID-19 were sourced from the United States, Italy and Spain.

Sequenced by immunoSEQ multiplex PCR; TCRdb stores in-frame clones only, minus some. The table shows 85,000 to 120,000 clones, with about nine tenths occurring only once. Those enrolled in Seattle joined during active infection and were followed longitudinally afterward. The CDR3 extends over 18 amino acids. Germline V gives CDR1 MGHRA, CDR2 YSYEKL. J was trimmed by 4 bases and V by 0 bases; bases with no gene match: 8. Sequences were obtained from peripheral blood. The source of this sequence is a woman between 45 and 60 years old with COVID-19, enrolled during active disease. The chain carries TRBV4-1 and TRBJ2-1; 11 bases match TRBD2. The chain's CDR3 is CASSQDTTGTSGYNEQFF. For the CDR3, the DNA is TGCGCCAGCAGCCAAGATACGACCGGGACTAGCGGATACAATGAGCAGTTCTTC.